What follows are 9 T cell receptor beta chains derived from one specimen sequenced in a study of cytomegalovirus exposure and HLA in healthy donors listed by TCRdb under 2017. The library was prepared using the immunoSEQ multiplex PCR assay. For the multiplex PCR, a mixture combining 60 forward primers for TCR Vbeta segments and 13 reverse primers for TCR Jbeta segments was used. Held by TCRdb, this immuneACCESS table contains in-frame sequences only and omits some clones. Under half of the omission traces to an unresolved V gene where checked; the cause of the rest is unknown. Present in this sample are about 200,000 clones, around 80% of which were seen just once. The ten largest account for around 4.8% of the sample. The source material was PBMCs. The receptors here all came from a woman between 25 and 40 years old in good health and CMV-seropositive.

The rearrangement links TRBV7-9 to TRBJ2-1, with 9 bases lining up with TRBD2. The germline gives CDR1 SEHNR, CDR2 FQNEAQ (reference sequence). CDR3 size: 13 residues. Trimming removed 3 bases from V and 9 bases from J; junction bases left unmatched: 3. The DNA for the CDR3 is TGTGCCAGCAGCTTGGGACTAGCTAGTGAGCAGTTCTTC. This gives the protein CASSLGLASEQFF.

J is TRBJ2-2 and V is TRBV7-9; no clear D. The germline CDR1 and CDR2 sequences are SEHNR and FQNEAQ (reference sequence). The CDR3 covers 13 residues. V gave up 5 bases and J gave up 8 bases, with 12 bases separating them. CDR3 DNA sequence: TGTGCCAGCAGCACCCCCACCCAGGGGGAGCTGTTTTTT. Residues: CASSTPTQGELFF.

This clone was recorded once. The chain joins TRBV6-1 to TRBJ2-5; 9 bases align to TRBD1. Germline CDR1 is MNHNS and CDR2 is SASEGT. The CDR3 consists of 11 residues. V dropped 8 bases and J dropped 12; count of bases not matched to a gene: 7. CDR3 nucleotides: TGTGCCAGCGGGACAGGGCTGACAAAGTACTTC. Protein product: CASGTGLTKYF.

The chain joins TRBV29-1 to TRBJ2-1; 7 nucleotides line up with TRBD1. This CDR3 has 13 amino acids. CDR1 and CDR2 from the germline V gene are SQVTM and ANQGSEA. With V trimmed by 4 bases and J by 5 bases, 5 bases remained unmatched. As DNA, the CDR3 is TGCAGCGTTGTTCGACAGGGAAACAATGAGCAGTTCTTC. Translating gives CSVVRQGNNEQFF.

V is TRBV4-3 and J is TRBJ2-1; tentative D call: TRBD1 (5 bases). This CDR3 is built from 14 residues. Germline V lookup: CDR1 LGHNA, CDR2 YSLEER. Trimming removed 3 bases from V and 8 bases from J, with 14 bases in between. CDR3 protein: CASSQGLGKYEQFF. The CDR3, as DNA: TGCGCCAGCAGCCAGGGGCTGGGCAAATATGAGCAGTTCTTC.

This clone occurred a few times. This chain links TRBV6-5 with TRBJ2-7; maybe TRBD1 (5 bases). This CDR3 comprises 14 residues. The germline V and J ends were trimmed by 2 bases and 4 bases, with 12 bases remaining between them. Germline-derived CDR1 and CDR2 are MNHEY and SVGAGI. CDR3 in DNA: TGTGCCAGCAGTTACCGAGGCAGGGATTACGAGCAGTACTTC. It is translated as CASSYRGRDYEQYF.

The sample holds a few counts of this clone. The chain carries TRBV6-5 and TRBJ1-5; TRBD1 matches at 8 bases. CDR3 length: 15 amino acids. The V and J ends lost 5 bases and 5 bases, in that order; junction bases with no gene match: 8. Germline assignment: CDR1 MNHEY and CDR2 SVGAGI. CDR3 nucleotides: TGTGCCAGCAGTCAGTCGTACAGGGGGGATCAGCCCCAGCATTTT. It yields the protein CASSQSYRGDQPQHF.

The rearrangement joins TRBV4-1 to TRBJ2-7; 10 bases align to TRBD2. The CDR3 has 22 amino acids. After removal of 3 bases from V and 2 bases from J, the junction contained 25 bases not matched to a gene. The germline V gene encodes CDR1 MGHRA and CDR2 YSYEKL. Here the CDR3 DNA reads TGCGCCAGCAGCCAGGGGGGGGCACCCGGACTAGCGGAACCCCATAAAACCTACGAGCAGTACTTC. Translating it yields CASSQGGAPGLAEPHKTYEQYF.

The gene calls are TRBV5-1 and TRBJ2-5, with 12 bases matching TRBD2. The CDR3 is 14 residues long. The V and J ends lost 3 bases and 4 bases, in that order; junction bases with no gene match: 1. Germline V gene lookup returns CDR1 SGHRS and CDR2 YFSETQ. For the CDR3, the DNA is TGCGCCAGCAGCTGGGGACTAGCGGGAGAGACCCAGTACTTC. Translated, it gives CASSWGLAGETQYF.